This TCR beta chain appears in the sequencing data of a study of shared clonotypes between healthy human individuals (TCRdb year 2020). As for the study more broadly: The cohort comprised two women and a few men aged 18 to 49 years. Per donor, leukapheresis produced somewhere between about 0.85 and 10 billion PBMCs. For each donor, three plates each were used for CD4 naive and CD4 memory, two plates were used for CD8 naive, and one plate was used for CD8 memory. To increase sequencing depth and limit assay-specific biases, TCR repertoire library preparation and sequencing were carried out by different laboratories using diverse techniques. Blood TCR repertoires of a handful of healthy adults were deeply sequenced to estimate repertoire size and the extent of clonotype sharing between individuals.

TCR CDR3 regions were amplified from genomic DNA by multiplex PCR using the deep immunoSEQ assay. Genomic DNA extracted from each cell subset was distributed evenly over all wells of several immunoSEQ 96-well plates, and each plate served as one replicate. For sorted subsets, approximately 210 ng of genomic DNA, equivalent to 25,000 to 30,000 T cell genomes, went into each replicate PCR. Purified libraries were measured with a Qubit 3.0 fluorometer, size-checked on a Bioanalyzer 2100, and measured again with the KAPA Library Quantification kit. Every immunoSEQ 96-well plate was sequenced on a dedicated single-read 150-cycle Illumina NextSeq 550 flow cell. As for how the authors treated the data: The immunoSEQ output contained only junctional sequences without quality scores, so filtering could not match that applied to full-length reads. To assign V/J genes and CDR3, sequences were annotated using PyIR, a Python wrapper for IgBLAST v1.9, with IMGT germline references. Any read was removed if the V/J assignment was weak (E-value above 1e-6), the CDR3 was missing, or the read contained stop codons, out-of-frame junctions, or ambiguous translated residues. V3J clonotypes were defined as sequences sharing an identical inferred V gene, J gene, and CDR3 amino acid sequence. To compute the percentage overlap between repertoires, the number of shared unique clonotypes was divided by the size of the smaller repertoire. Repertoire richness was assessed with RTK rarefaction, the Chao1 estimator, and Recon v2.1 estimates of unobserved clonotypes. OLGA was used to compute generation probabilities for all TCRbeta clonotypes that the gDNA method yielded from a few donors. TCRdb stores this immuneACCESS table with in-frame sequences only. Part of the clones is absent; in the studies checked, under half of the shortfall reflects unresolved V genes, and no reason is known for the rest. The DNA was the basis for D and trimming; V, J and clone size are from that table. This sample comprises 950,000 to 1,300,000 clones, around 76% of them detected only once. Approximately 1.5% of the sample belongs to the ten largest clones.

With regard to this clone: Its antigen is not yet known. Within one base of it there is no much larger clone, and no base qualities were kept.

The donors were healthy, HIV-negative adults who had no recently reported acute infections or vaccinations. Every donor was a Caucasian adult living in Nashville, Tennessee, USA. Magnetic negative selection was used to enrich CD4+ T cells, after which naive cells were positively selected on CD45RA and the negative fraction became the memory subset. Blood was obtained by leukapheresis, after which PBMCs were separated by Ficoll-Histopaque density gradient centrifugation and cryopreserved in liquid nitrogen vapor phase. Purity and quantity of every magnetically sorted T cell population were checked by analytical flow cytometry. Each sorted fraction had its genomic DNA isolated and then quantified by UV absorbance on a Nanodrop 2000c. Paper-wide results and their limitations: Compared with non-shared clonotypes, the clonotypes found in all four sorted-subset donors had higher generation probabilities. Incomplete sequencing was indicated by rarefaction of sorted-subset datasets, despite the large sequencing depth. Pairwise subsampling led to the expectation that sequencing depth would affect the degree of clonotype sharing among donors. Naive subsets generally had larger estimated clonotype richness than memory subsets did. Sampling was limited to blood, and TCR repertoires in tissue likely differ from TCR repertoires in blood. Because the study included a small number of donors, the genetic and exposure-history diversity represented was limited. About 5% of naive CD4, roughly 3.5% of naive CD8, 2.3% of memory CD4, and about 0.4% of memory CD8 clonotypes were shared across several donors.

CDR1 and CDR2 are read off the germline V gene (reference sequence) as SGHAT and FQDESV. Cut back by 7 bases and 3 bases, the V and J ends lie 24 bases apart. The CDR3 starts with the cysteine, ends with the phenylalanine, and has 17 residues. The kept DNA is CDR3 alone, 51 bases in frame from the first base. This receptor was obtained from a man between 18 and 29 years old in good health. What was sequenced was memory CD4+ T cells sorted from blood. The cell subset or site label here, explained by the study, means: CD45RA-negative fraction. The chain is assembled from TRBV11-1 and TRBJ1-2; the D gene is unclear. This receptor carries the CDR3 CASTPMGGSFSDYGYTF. DNA sequence: TGTGCCAGCACCCCGATGGGAGGATCCTTTTCGGACTATGGCTACACCTTC.